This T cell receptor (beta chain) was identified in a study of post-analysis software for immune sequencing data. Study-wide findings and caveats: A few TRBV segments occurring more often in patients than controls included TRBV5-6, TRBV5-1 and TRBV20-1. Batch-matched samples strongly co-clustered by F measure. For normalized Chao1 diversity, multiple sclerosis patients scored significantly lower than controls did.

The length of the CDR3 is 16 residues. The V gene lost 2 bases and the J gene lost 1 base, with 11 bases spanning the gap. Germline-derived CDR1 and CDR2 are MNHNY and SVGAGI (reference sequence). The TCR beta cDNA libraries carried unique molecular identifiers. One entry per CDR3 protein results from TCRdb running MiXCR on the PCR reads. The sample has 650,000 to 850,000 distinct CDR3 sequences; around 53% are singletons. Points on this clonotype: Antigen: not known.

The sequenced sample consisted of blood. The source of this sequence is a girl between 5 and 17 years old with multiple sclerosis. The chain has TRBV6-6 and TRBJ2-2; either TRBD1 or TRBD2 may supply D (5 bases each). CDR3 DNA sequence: TGTGCCAGCAGTTACGAGGGGCGCGGGAACACCGGGGAGCTGTTTTTT. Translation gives CASSYEGRGNTGELFF.